Each of the 29 T cell receptor beta chains below was sequenced from the same sample in a study of T cell responses to AZD1222 COVID-19 vaccine. Generated by immunoSEQ multiplex PCR, the TCRdb table keeps only in-frame clones and is missing some. Here the sample spans some 60,000 clones, approximately 86% being singletons. Specimen: peripheral blood, collected 28 days after the second AZD1222 dose. The receptors originated from an adult who received the AZD1222 COVID-19 vaccine.

In this sample, this clone turned up once. This rearrangement joins TRBV5-1 to TRBJ1-1, with 9 bases that match TRBD1. The CDR3 runs 14 residues. CDR1 and CDR2 from the germline V gene are SGHRS and YFSETQ. After removal of 4 bases from V and 4 bases from J, the junction contained 5 bases not matched to a gene. The CDR3 loop reads CASSAGQGGTEAFF. CDR3 coding DNA: TGCGCCAGCAGCGCGGGACAGGGAGGCACTGAAGCTTTCTTT.

V is TRBV7-8 and J is TRBJ1-5; D gene uncertain. Germline V gene lookup returns CDR1 SGHVS and CDR2 FQNEAQ. The germline V and J ends were trimmed by 5 bases and 4 bases, with 18 bases remaining between them. CDR3 length equals 16 residues. The CDR3 DNA sequence: TGTGCCAGCAGCCCAGAACGACCCCCGTGGAATCAGCCCCAGCATTTT. Its protein product is CASSPERPPWNQPQHF.

This chain joins TRBV28 and TRBJ2-7, with 7 bases fitting TRBD2. The CDR3 loop spans 14 amino acids. In germline, CDR1 is MDHEN, CDR2 SYDVKM. V shed 6 bases, J shed 4 bases, and the junction held 9 bases outside the gene matches. CDR3 in amino acids: CASSLTPGRYEQYF. The CDR3, as DNA: TGTGCCAGCAGCCTTACACCCGGGAGGTACGAGCAGTACTTC.

Only one count was recorded for this clone. This sequence joins TRBV27 and TRBJ2-3, with D perhaps TRBD1 or TRBD2 (5 bases each). Germline assignment: CDR1 MNHEY and CDR2 SMNVEV (reference sequence). The CDR3 covers 16 residues. Trimming left V 4 bases short and J 4 bases short, with 18 bases between. The CDR3 protein is CASSWFPVRDADTQYF. CDR3 sequence (DNA): TGTGCCAGCAGTTGGTTCCCCGTCCGGGACGCAGATACGCAGTATTTT.

Here the CDR3 reads CASSLAQPRSSYNSPLHF. CDR3 bases: TGTGCCAGCAGCTTAGCCCAACCGAGGAGCTCCTATAATTCACCCCTCCACTTT. The chain couples TRBV7-8 to TRBJ1-6; D is unclear. Germline lookup yields CDR1 SGHVS and CDR2 FQNEAQ. The CDR3 covers 18 residues. Trimming cost V 0 bases and J 0 bases, with 12 bases left between them.

The chain links TRBV2 to TRBJ1-2, with 8 bases lining up with TRBD1. The V gene's germline CDR1 is SNHLY and CDR2 FYNNEI. Trimming at V came to 3 bases and at J to 6 bases, leaving 6 bases not matched to a gene. The CDR3 runs to 14 residues. The DNA of the CDR3 is TGTGCCAGCAGTGATGGACAGGGTCATCATGGCTACACCTTC. Translated: CASSDGQGHHGYTF.

V usage is TRBV28 and J usage is TRBJ1-1; a possible D gene is TRBD1 (6 bases). The CDR3 extends over 12 amino acids. V dropped 10 bases and J dropped 6 bases, with 15 bases sitting between them. CDR1 MDHEN and CDR2 SYDVKM come from the germline V gene. In DNA form, the CDR3 reads TGTGCCACCGGGACAAACACTGCTGAAGCTTTCTTT. Translated: CATGTNTAEAFF.

In DNA form, the CDR3 reads TGTGCCTGGAGTGCCCCTTTATCAAGCGGCACCTTC. Protein sequence: CAWSAPLSSGTF. The chain uses TRBV30 and TRBJ1-2; D gene uncertain. V lost 1 base to trimming and J lost 13 bases, with 16 bases between them. Germline V CDR1 and CDR2: GTSNPN, SVGIG (reference sequence). The CDR3 length is 12 residues.

The chain combines TRBV28 with TRBJ2-1; 7 bases fit TRBD2. After removal of 6 bases from V and 8 bases from J, the junction contained 4 bases not matched to a gene. The CDR3 has 12 residues. Germline V CDR1 and CDR2: MDHEN, SYDVKM. The CDR3 loop is CASSITSDEQFF. CDR3 sequence (DNA): TGTGCCAGCAGCATTACTAGCGATGAGCAGTTCTTC.

This chain connects TRBV19 to TRBJ1-4; D uncertain. CDR1 LNHDA and CDR2 SQIVND come from the germline V gene (reference sequence). CDR3 length: 14 residues. The ends were cut back, 3 bases at V and 10 bases at J, with 15 bases in the middle. This chain's CDR3 is CASSIFEGAGKLFF. DNA of the CDR3: TGTGCCAGTAGTATTTTTGAAGGAGCCGGAAAACTGTTTTTT. Looking up the rest from reference TRBV19 and TRBJ1-4 gives the full variable domain: DGGITQSPKYLFRKEGQNVTLSCEQNLNHDAMYWYRQDPGQGLRLIYYSQIVNDFQKGDIAEGYSVSREKKESFPLTVTSAQKNPTAFYLCASSIFEGAGKLFFGSGTQLSVL.

This chain connects TRBV27 to TRBJ1-5; 10 nucleotides line up with TRBD1. From germline, CDR1 is MNHEY and CDR2 SMNVEV (reference sequence). The junction had 10 bases not matched to a gene; V was cut back by 5 bases and J by 6 bases. This CDR3 is 16 amino acids long. The CDR3 region has the DNA TGTGCCAGCAGTACCCAGACAGGGGGCCAGGGTCAGCCCCAGCATTTT. Its translation is CASSTQTGGQGQPQHF.

The chain recombines TRBV7-9 with TRBJ1-2; 8 bases align to TRBD1. The CDR3 sequence is 14 residues long. Trimming at V came to 6 bases and at J to 6 bases, leaving 9 bases not matched to a gene. Germline V gene sequence: CDR1 SEHNR, CDR2 FQNEAQ (reference sequence). The CDR3 DNA is TGTGCCAGCAGTCACGGACAGGGAGGCGATGGCTACACCTTC. It is translated as CASSHGQGGDGYTF.

The CDR3 nucleotides are TGTGCCAGCAGCCTCGGGACCTTTTCGGGCACTGAAGCTTTCTTT. Translating gives CASSLGTFSGTEAFF. This chain links TRBV3-1 (or the pseudogene TRBV3-2) with TRBJ1-1; possibly TRBD1 for D (5 bases). V gave up 4 bases and J gave up 4 bases, with 16 bases separating them. Germline CDR1 is LGHDT and CDR2 is YNNKEL (reference sequence). This CDR3 spans 15 amino acids.

V and J are TRBV29-1 and TRBJ1-4; TRBD1 matches at 10 bases. The CDR3 is made up of 15 amino acids. With 3 bases clipped from V and 4 bases from J, the junction kept 5 bases outside the gene matches. The germline CDR1 and CDR2 sequences are SQVTM and ANQGSEA. CDR3 DNA: TGCAGCGTTGAGAGCCGGGACAGGGGTAATGAAAAACTGTTTTTT. This codes for CSVESRDRGNEKLFF.

V gene TRBV5-5 combines with J gene TRBJ1-1; 11 bases agree with TRBD1. V lost 5 bases and J lost 2; bases outside the gene matches: 5. The CDR3 is 15 amino acids. Germline-derived CDR1 and CDR2 are SGHKS and YYEKEE (reference sequence). For the CDR3, the DNA is TGTGCCAGCAGGCAGGGACAGGGGGACAACACTGAAGCTTTCTTT. Protein product: CASRQGQGDNTEAFF.

The gene calls are TRBV2 and TRBJ1-5; D unclear. Trimming cost V 3 bases and J 11 bases, with 20 bases left between them. This CDR3 has 15 residues. CDR1 and CDR2 from the germline V gene are SNHLY and FYNNEI. CDR3 in amino acids: CASSDRRLMFGAQHF. CDR3 sequence (DNA): TGTGCCAGCAGTGACAGACGGTTAATGTTTGGGGCCCAGCATTTT.

CDR3 loop: CASSLGLAVETDTQYF. The CDR3 bases are TGTGCCAGCAGCTTGGGACTAGCGGTCGAAACAGATACGCAGTATTTT. The rearrangement links TRBV5-4 to TRBJ2-3, with 9 bases lining up with TRBD2. This CDR3 has 16 residues. V lost 0 bases to trimming and J lost 3 bases; unmatched junction nucleotides: 5. CDR1 and CDR2 from the germline V gene are SGHNT and YYREEE (reference sequence).

The V call is TRBV7-9, the J call TRBJ1-4; 10 nucleotides agree with TRBD1. Germline lookup yields CDR1 SEHNR and CDR2 FQNEAQ (reference sequence). This CDR3 spans 14 amino acids. V lost 3 bases to trimming and J lost 5 bases; unmatched junction nucleotides: 0. The CDR3 sequence is CASSLGQGNEKLFF. The CDR3 DNA is TGTGCCAGCAGCTTGGGACAGGGGAATGAAAAACTGTTTTTT.

V and J are TRBV10-2 and TRBJ2-6, with 7 bases matching TRBD1. Germline values: CDR1 WSHSY, CDR2 SAAADI. V dropped 8 bases and J dropped 4; count of bases not matched to a gene: 8. This CDR3 is built from 15 residues. The CDR3 DNA is TGCGCCAGCCACTCGACAGGGTCCGGGGCCAACGTCCTGACTTTC. Encoded protein: CASHSTGSGANVLTF.

This sequence joins TRBV5-5 and TRBJ1-1, with D possibly matching TRBD1 (5 bases). Germline V gives CDR1 SGHKS, CDR2 YYEKEE (reference sequence). V lost 0 bases to trimming and J lost 10 bases, with 16 bases between them. The CDR3 extends over 14 amino acids. The CDR3 loop reads CASSLESGVRVAFF. The DNA for the CDR3 is TGTGCCAGCAGCTTGGAATCCGGGGTCAGGGTAGCTTTCTTT.

The gene calls are TRBV4-1 and TRBJ1-6, with TRBD1 as a possible D gene (6 bases). The germline V and J ends were trimmed by 6 bases and 7 bases, with 13 bases remaining between them. Looked up from germline, CDR1 is MGHRA and CDR2 is YSYEKL. The length of the CDR3 is 14 residues. CDR3 sequence reads: CASRGQGPNSPLHF. The CDR3 DNA sequence: TGCGCCAGCAGGGGTCAGGGGCCCAATTCACCCCTCCACTTT.

The rearrangement joins TRBV3-1 (or the pseudogene TRBV3-2) to TRBJ2-2; D might be TRBD2 (6 bases). Trimming removed 8 bases at V and 1 base at J, with 11 bases between. Germline assignment: CDR1 LGHDT and CDR2 YNNKEL (reference sequence). CDR3 size: 14 residues. The CDR3 coding sequence is TGTGCCAGCGGACGGGACTGGAACACCGGGGAGCTGTTTTTT. It is translated as CASGRDWNTGELFF.

The CDR3 reads CASSRDRVGEKLFF. CDR3 nucleotide sequence: TGTGCCAGCAGCCGTGACAGGGTTGGAGAAAAACTGTTTTTT. V and J are TRBV5-5 and TRBJ1-4, with TRBD1 matching 7 bases. Germline assignment: CDR1 SGHKS and CDR2 YYEKEE (reference sequence). The CDR3 sequence is 14 residues long. Trimming at V came to 4 bases and at J to 8 bases, leaving 8 bases not matched to a gene.

The DNA for the CDR3 is TGTGCCAGCAGTTTTCTTACGGCGTTGGGGCAGCCCACGGGCAATCAGCCCCAGCATTTT. Protein sequence: CASSFLTALGQPTGNQPQHF. V usage is TRBV28 and J usage is TRBJ1-5; perhaps TRBD1 as D (5 bases). The CDR3 covers 20 residues. Germline CDR1 reads MDHEN; CDR2 reads SYDVKM. The V gene lost 3 bases and the J gene lost 2 bases, with 26 bases spanning the gap. The variable domain in full, with the rest retrieved from reference TRBV28 and TRBJ1-5, is DVKVTQSSRYLVKRTGEKVFLECVQDMDHENMFWYRQDPGLGLRLIYFSYDVKMKEKGDIPEGYSVSREKKERFSLILESASTNQTSMYLCASSFLTALGQPTGNQPQHFGDGTRLSIL.

The V gene is TRBV5-4, the J gene TRBJ2-5, with D hard to call. Germline V gene sequence: CDR1 SGHNT, CDR2 YYREEE (reference sequence). The V and J ends lost 2 bases and 1 base respectively, with 6 bases between them. The CDR3 loop spans 13 amino acids. CDR3 in amino acids: CASSLSGQETQYF. The DNA for the CDR3 is TGTGCCAGCAGCTTAAGTGGCCAAGAGACCCAGTACTTC.

The rearrangement joins TRBV11-2 to TRBJ1-4; D may be TRBD1 (6 bases). CDR1 and CDR2 (germline): SGHAT, FQNNGV. V shed 6 bases and J shed 6 bases, with 14 bases lying between them. This CDR3 comprises 14 residues. DNA for the CDR3: TGTGCCAGCAGAAGGGGGGGAGTGGATGAAAAACTGTTTTTT. Protein product: CASRRGGVDEKLFF.

A single count supports this clone. This rearrangement joins TRBV15 to TRBJ1-5, with 9 bases lining up with TRBD1. The CDR3 spans 17 residues. Looked up from germline, CDR1 is LNHNV and CDR2 is YYDKDF (reference sequence). V shed 3 bases, J shed 4 bases, and the junction held 10 bases outside the gene matches. CDR3 protein: CATSSTNWGQGNQPQHF. Written as DNA, the CDR3 is TGTGCCACCAGCAGCACTAACTGGGGACAGGGTAATCAGCCCCAGCATTTT.

Remarks on this clone: A junction end diverges from the germline sequence, so it may reflect a read error. The CDR3 is CATSDFSGGAYDEQFF. The CDR3 DNA follows: TGTGCCACCAGTGATTTCAGCGGGGGGGCCTACGATGAGCAGTTCTTC. The chain joins TRBV24-1 to TRBJ2-1; 10 nucleotides agree with TRBD2. This CDR3 is built from 16 residues. Looked up from germline, CDR1 is KGHDR and CDR2 is SFDVKD.

The chain links TRBV28 to TRBJ2-5; D is unresolved. Trimming shortened V by 3 bases and J by 3 bases, and 8 bases separated the two germline ends. The CDR3 spans 13 residues. The germline V gene has CDR1 MDHEN and CDR2 SYDVKM. CDR3: CASSFGVEETQYF. The CDR3 coding sequence is TGTGCCAGCAGTTTTGGGGTTGAAGAGACCCAGTACTTC.